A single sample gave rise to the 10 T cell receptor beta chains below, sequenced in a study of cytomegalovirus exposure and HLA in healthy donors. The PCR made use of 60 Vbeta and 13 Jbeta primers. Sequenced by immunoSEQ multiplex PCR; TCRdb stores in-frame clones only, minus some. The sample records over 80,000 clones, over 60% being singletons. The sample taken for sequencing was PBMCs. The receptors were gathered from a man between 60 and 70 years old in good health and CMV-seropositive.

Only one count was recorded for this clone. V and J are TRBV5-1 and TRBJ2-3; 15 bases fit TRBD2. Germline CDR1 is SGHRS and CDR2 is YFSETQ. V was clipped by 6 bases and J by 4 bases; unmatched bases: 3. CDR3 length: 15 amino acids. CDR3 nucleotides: TGCGCCAGCAAGGGACTAGCGGGGGGCCCAGATACGCAGTATTTT. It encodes CASKGLAGGPDTQYF.

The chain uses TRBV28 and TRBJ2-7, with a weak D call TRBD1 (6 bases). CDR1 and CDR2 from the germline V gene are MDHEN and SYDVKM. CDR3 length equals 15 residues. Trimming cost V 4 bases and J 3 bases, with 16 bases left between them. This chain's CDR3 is CASSSNRVGVYEQYF. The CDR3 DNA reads TGTGCCAGCAGTTCGAACAGGGTAGGAGTCTACGAGCAGTACTTC. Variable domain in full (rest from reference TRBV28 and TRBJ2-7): DVKVTQSSRYLVKRTGEKVFLECVQDMDHENMFWYRQDPGLGLRLIYFSYDVKMKEKGDIPEGYSVSREKKERFSLILESASTNQTSMYLCASSSNRVGVYEQYFGPGTRLTVT.

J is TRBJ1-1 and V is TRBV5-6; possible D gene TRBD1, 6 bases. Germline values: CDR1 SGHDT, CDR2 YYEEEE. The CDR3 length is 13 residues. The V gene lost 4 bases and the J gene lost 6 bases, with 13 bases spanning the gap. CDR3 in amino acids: CASSRTGIPEAFF. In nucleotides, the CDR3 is TGTGCCAGCAGCCGAACAGGGATCCCTGAAGCTTTCTTT.

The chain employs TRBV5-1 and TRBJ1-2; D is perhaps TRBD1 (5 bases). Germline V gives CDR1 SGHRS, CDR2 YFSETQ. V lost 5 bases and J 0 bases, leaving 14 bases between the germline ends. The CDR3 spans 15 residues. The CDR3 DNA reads TGCGCCAGCAGGGAACAGGTCTCTACTAACTATGGCTACACCTTC. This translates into CASREQVSTNYGYTF. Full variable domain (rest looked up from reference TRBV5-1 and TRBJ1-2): KAGVTQTPRYLIKTRGQQVTLSCSPISGHRSVSWYQQTPGQGLQFLFEYFSETQRNKGNFPGRFSGRQFSNSRSEMNVSTLELGDSALYLCASREQVSTNYGYTFGSGTRLTVV.

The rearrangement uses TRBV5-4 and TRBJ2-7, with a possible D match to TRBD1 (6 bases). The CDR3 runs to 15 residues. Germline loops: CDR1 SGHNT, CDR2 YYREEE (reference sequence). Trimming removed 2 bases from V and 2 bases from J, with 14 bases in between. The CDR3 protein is CASSFGAGVAYEQYF. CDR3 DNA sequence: TGTGCCAGCAGCTTCGGGGCAGGGGTGGCCTACGAGCAGTACTTC. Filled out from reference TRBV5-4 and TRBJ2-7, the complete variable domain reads ETGVTQSPTHLIKTRGQQVTLRCSSQSGHNTVSWYQQALGQGPQFIFQYYREEENGRGNFPPRFSGLQFPNYSSELNVNALELDDSALYLCASSFGAGVAYEQYFGPGTRLTVT.

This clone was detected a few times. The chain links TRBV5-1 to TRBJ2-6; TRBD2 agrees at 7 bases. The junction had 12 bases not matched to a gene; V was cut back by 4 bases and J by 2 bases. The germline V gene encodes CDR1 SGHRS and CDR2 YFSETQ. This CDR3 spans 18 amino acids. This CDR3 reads CASSPLGGGVPGANVLTF. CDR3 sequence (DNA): TGCGCCAGCAGCCCTCTTGGTGGGGGGGTCCCTGGGGCCAACGTCCTGACTTTC.

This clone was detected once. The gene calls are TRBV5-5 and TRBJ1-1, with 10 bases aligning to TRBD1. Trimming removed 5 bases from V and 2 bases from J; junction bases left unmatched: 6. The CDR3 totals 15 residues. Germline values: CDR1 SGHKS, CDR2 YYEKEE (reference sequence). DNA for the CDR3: TGTGCCAGCAGGTTGACAGGGGGCCCTAACACTGAAGCTTTCTTT. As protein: CASRLTGGPNTEAFF.

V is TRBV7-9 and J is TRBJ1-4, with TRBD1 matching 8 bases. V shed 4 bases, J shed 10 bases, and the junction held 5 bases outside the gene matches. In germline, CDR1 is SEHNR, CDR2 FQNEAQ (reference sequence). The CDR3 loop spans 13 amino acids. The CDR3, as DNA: TGTGCCAGCAGCTCAGGGGGCGTAGGAAAACTGTTTTTT. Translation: CASSSGGVGKLFF.

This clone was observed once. This CDR3 is CASSNPGSYEQYF. In nucleotides, the CDR3 is TGTGCCAGCAGCAATCCAGGTTCCTACGAGCAGTACTTC. The genes are TRBV7-9 and TRBJ2-7; D unclear. From germline, CDR1 is SEHNR and CDR2 FQNEAQ (reference sequence). V was trimmed by 5 bases and J by 1 base, leaving 9 bases between them. This CDR3 comprises 13 residues. Variable domain in full (rest from reference TRBV7-9 and TRBJ2-7): DTGVSQNPRHKITKRGQNVTFRCDPISEHNRLYWYRQTLGQGPEFLTYFQNEAQLEKSRLLSDRFSAERPKGSFSTLEIQRTEQGDSAMYLCASSNPGSYEQYFGPGTRLTVT.

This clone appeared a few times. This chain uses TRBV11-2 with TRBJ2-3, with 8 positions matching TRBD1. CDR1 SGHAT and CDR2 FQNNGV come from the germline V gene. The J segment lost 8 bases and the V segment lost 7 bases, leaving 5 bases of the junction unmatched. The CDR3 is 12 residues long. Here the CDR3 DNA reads TGTGCCAGCACCCCAGGGGGCGGTACGCAGTATTTT. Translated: CASTPGGGTQYF.